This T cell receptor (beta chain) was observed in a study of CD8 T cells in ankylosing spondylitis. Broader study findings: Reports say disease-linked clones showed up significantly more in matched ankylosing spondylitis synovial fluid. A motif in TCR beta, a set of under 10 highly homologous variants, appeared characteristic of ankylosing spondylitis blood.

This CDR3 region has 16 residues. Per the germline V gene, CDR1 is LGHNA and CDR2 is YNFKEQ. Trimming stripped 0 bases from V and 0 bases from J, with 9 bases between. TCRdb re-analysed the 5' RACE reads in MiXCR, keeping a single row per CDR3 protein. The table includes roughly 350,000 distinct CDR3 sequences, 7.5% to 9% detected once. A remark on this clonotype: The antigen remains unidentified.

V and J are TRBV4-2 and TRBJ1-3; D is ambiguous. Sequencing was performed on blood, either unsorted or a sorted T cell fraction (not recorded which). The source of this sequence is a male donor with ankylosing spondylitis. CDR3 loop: CASSQEARYSGNTIYF. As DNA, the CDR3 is TGTGCCAGCAGCCAAGAGGCCAGATACTCTGGAAACACCATATATTTT.